These T cell receptor beta chains were read from a single sample in a study of radiation and T cells in renal cell carcinoma. Only in-frame clones appear in the TCRdb table, and some are missing; sequencing was by immunoSEQ multiplex PCR. The repertoire holds roughly 86,000 clones, with around four fifths as singletons. Sample: blood, taken from a patient whose treatment included radiotherapy and nephrectomy. These receptors were collected from a man between 50 and 59 years old with renal cell carcinoma. CDR3s include the opening cysteine and the closing phenylalanine or tryptophan. The order of the fields is J gene, clone size, D gene, V gene, CDR3 DNA, CDR3 protein. A D gene is named only where the DNA matches it firmly. A clone size is listed for some rows: how often the clone was seen (once, few, many), or a class if it is expanded.

>TRBJ2-3|once|.|TRBV5-1
TGCGCCAGCAGCTTTATTGGTTCTAGCACAGATACGCAGTATTTT
CASSFIGSSTDTQYF
>TRBJ2-2|.|.|TRBV5-1
TGCGCCAGCAGCTTTCTAGCGATGAACACCGGGGAGCTGTTTTTT
CASSFLAMNTGELFF
>TRBJ1-2|.|.|TRBV29-1
TGCAGCGTTGAGGGGACTTCAATTAGGGATGGCTACACCTTC
CSVEGTSIRDGYTF
>TRBJ2-7|.|TRBD1|TRBV5-1
TGCGCCAGCAGCAGCCGGGACAGGGTCCTCATCGGCTCCTACGAGCAGTACTTC
CASSSRDRVLIGSYEQYF
>TRBJ2-3|.|.|TRBV2
TGTGCCAGCAGTGGTTTTGGAGGAGACTTCACAGATACGCAGTATTTT
CASSGFGGDFTDTQYF
>TRBJ2-2|.|TRBD1|TRBV11-2
TGTGCCAGCCTGAGACAGGGCGGAACCGGGGAGCTGTTTTTT
CASLRQGGTGELFF
>TRBJ2-3|.|.|TRBV27
TGTGCCAGCAGTGGCCCTAGGGAATTTGGCACAGATACGCAGTATTTT
CASSGPREFGTDTQYF
>TRBJ2-3|.|TRBD1|TRBV15
TGTGCCACCAGCGGGACAGGGGCCTATGGCACAGATACGCAGTATTTT
CATSGTGAYGTDTQYF
>TRBJ2-3|.|.|TRBV5-1
TGCGCCAGCAGCTTGTCGTGGGACATACGCACAGATACGCAGTATTTT
CASSLSWDIRTDTQYF
>TRBJ1-6|once|TRBD1|TRBV28
TGTGCCAGCAGTTCCGGACAGGGTCAGTCACCCCTCCACTTT
CASSSGQGQSPLHF
>TRBJ1-3|.|.|TRBV5-1
TGCGCCAGCAGCTTGGAGGGTGGGACTGGAAACACCATATATTTT
CASSLEGGTGNTIYF
>TRBJ1-5|.|TRBD1|TRBV14
TGTGCCAGCAGCCAAGATTTACCCCGACAGGGCCAGCCCCAGCATTTT
CASSQDLPRQGQPQHF
>TRBJ2-7|.|TRBD1|TRBV6-5
TGTGCCAGCAGTTACGACGACAGGGGCTACGAGCAGTACTTC
CASSYDDRGYEQYF
>TRBJ2-7|.|TRBD2|TRBV19
TGTGCCAGTAGTATTTCCCGTTTCCTAGCGGGAGGGAACGAGCAGTACTTC
CASSISRFLAGGNEQYF
>TRBJ1-5|.|.|TRBV10-3
TGTGCCATCAGTGAAGGGAGTAGCAATCAGCCCCAGCATTTT
CAISEGSSNQPQHF
>TRBJ1-3|few|.|TRBV10-2
TGCGCCAGCAGTGAGAACCCTCTCGGCACCATATATTTT
CASSENPLGTIYF
>TRBJ2-7|.|.|TRBV5-1
TGCGCCAGCAGCCAGAGCCAGGTAACCTACGAGCAGTACTTC
CASSQSQVTYEQYF
>TRBJ2-1|.|.|TRBV6-6
TGTGCCAGCAGTTTGGGACACCTATTCTCCTACAATGAGCAGTTCTTC
CASSLGHLFSYNEQFF
>TRBJ2-1|.|.|TRBV28
TGTGCCAGCAGTTTAAGGGTGACGGACAATGAGCAGTTCTTC
CASSLRVTDNEQFF
>TRBJ1-1|once|.|TRBV28
TGTGCCAGCAGTTTATGGGGCCGGGACACGTCCAAAGCTTTCTTT
CASSLWGRDTSKAFF
>TRBJ1-4|.|TRBD1|TRBV2
TGTGCCCAAGGGACAGCAGCTAATGAAAAACTGTTTTTT
CAQGTAANEKLFF
>TRBJ2-7|.|TRBD2|TRBV7-6
TGTGCCAGCAGCTCAGGGGGACTAGCGGGACCCTACGAGCAGTACTTC
CASSSGGLAGPYEQYF
>TRBJ2-2|.|TRBD1|TRBV6-6
TGTGCCAGCAGTGTACAGGGGGCGCGGACCGGGGAGCTGTTTTTT
CASSVQGARTGELFF
>TRBJ2-3|.|TRBD2|TRBV9
TGTGCCAGCAGCGTAGACCTAGCGGGGGCCACAGATACGCAGTATTTT
CASSVDLAGATDTQYF
>TRBJ2-7|.|TRBD2|TRBV18
TGTGCCAGCTCACCGACTAGCACCTACGAGCAGTACTTC
CASSPTSTYEQYF
>TRBJ1-2|.|TRBD1|TRBV28
TGTGCCAGCAGCGGGACAGGGGGGTTCTATGGCTACACCTTC
CASSGTGGFYGYTF
>TRBJ1-4|.|.|TRBV30
TGTGCCTGGAGTGCGGCAGGAAGTGAAAAACTGTTTTTT
CAWSAAGSEKLFF
>TRBJ2-4|.|TRBD1|TRBV6-5
TGTGCCAGCAGTTACCGACAGGGGGTCCCGGACATTCAGTACTTC
CASSYRQGVPDIQYF
>TRBJ2-1|.|.|TRBV2
TGTGCCAGCAGATACCTGACTAGTGGTGAGCAGTTCTTC
CASRYLTSGEQFF
>TRBJ1-1|.|TRBD1|TRBV28
TGTGCCAGCGGTCTAGGGACAGGGGGCACTGAAGCTTTCTTT
CASGLGTGGTEAFF
>TRBJ2-2|.|.|TRBV7-9
TGTGCCAGCAGTTCTCGGGGGTACACCGGGGAGCTGTTTTTT
CASSSRGYTGELFF
>TRBJ2-5|.|.|TRBV5-1
TGCGCCAGCAGCTTGGGTCAGGGTGGGACCCAGTACTTC
CASSLGQGGTQYF
>TRBJ1-5|.|.|TRBV7-3
TGTGCCAGCAGCTTATACGGGAAGCAGCCCCAGCATTTT
CASSLYGKQPQHF
>TRBJ2-3|.|.|TRBV5-1
TGCGCCAGCAGCTTGGAGCGGGGCACAGATACGCAGTATTTT
CASSLERGTDTQYF
>TRBJ1-6|few|.|TRBV7-2
TGTGCCAGCAGCTTACAAACCGGGACCGACACTTCACCCCTCCACTTT
CASSLQTGTDTSPLHF
>TRBJ2-1|.|.|TRBV5-1
TGCGCCAGCAGCTTACGAGGGGAGGTTTGGGAGCAGTTCTTC
CASSLRGEVWEQFF
>TRBJ2-3|.|.|TRBV11-2
TGTGCCAGCAGCTTAGATTCGGATACGCAGTATTTT
CASSLDSDTQYF
>TRBJ2-1|.|TRBD2|TRBV9
TGTGCCAGCAGCGTACCCTCGACAGGGGGCTACGGGACTAGCGGGATCAATGAGCAGTTCTTC
CASSVPSTGGYGTSGINEQFF
>TRBJ2-1|once|.|TRBV5-4
TGTGCCAGCAGCGAAGCGAGCGGATCCTACAATGAGCAGTTCTTC
CASSEASGSYNEQFF
>TRBJ2-1|.|.|TRBV29-1
TGCAGCGTCGAAGCCCCCAATGAGCAGTTCTTC
CSVEAPNEQFF
>TRBJ1-5|.|.|TRBV6-5
TGTGCCAGCAGCTTTGGACCCAATCAGCCCCAGCATTTT
CASSFGPNQPQHF
>TRBJ1-1|.|.|TRBV5-1
TGCGCCAGCAGCTGGGCCTTAGGAAACACTGAAGCTTTCTTT
CASSWALGNTEAFF
>TRBJ2-1|.|TRBD2|TRBV6-6
TGTGCCAGCATGGGCTCGCTAGCGGAAAACTACAATGAGCAGTTCTTC
CASMGSLAENYNEQFF
>TRBJ2-1|.|TRBD2|TRBV7-6
TGTGCCAGCAGCTTAGGTCCTAGCGGGGGCGCTACCTACAATGAGCAGTTCTTC
CASSLGPSGGATYNEQFF
>TRBJ2-1|.|.|TRBV5-5
TGTGCCAGCAGCTTGGAAGCCCAGATTACGAGGTACAATGAGCAGTTCTTC
CASSLEAQITRYNEQFF
>TRBJ2-6|.|TRBD1|TRBV5-1
TGCGCCAGCAGCCGGGAAGTAGGGGGCAGGTTGGCCAACGTCCTGACTTTC
CASSREVGGRLANVLTF
>TRBJ1-5|few|.|TRBV6-6
TGTGCCAGCAGATTCAACAGGGATCAGCCCCAGCATTTT
CASRFNRDQPQHF